Listed here are 26 T cell receptor beta chains from one sample, sequenced in a study of T cells after yellow fever vaccination. Using its own MiXCR run on the 5' RACE reads, TCRdb lists one record per CDR3 protein. The sample includes hundreds of thousands of distinct CDR3 sequences, 8.5% to 10% seen only once; the top ten take roughly 18%. The sequencing here drew on PBMCs, taken on the day of the first yellow fever vaccination. These receptor sequences come from a young man who received the YFV17D yellow fever vaccine.

The chain carries TRBV4-2 and TRBJ1-2; D gene uncertain. There are 13 residues in the CDR3. V lost 0 bases to trimming and J lost 5 bases, with 7 bases between them. The germline gives CDR1 LGHNA, CDR2 YNFKEQ. Here the CDR3 DNA reads TGTGCCAGCAGCCAAGAAGGGCTATATGGCTACACCTTC. Amino acids: CASSQEGLYGYTF.

The chain couples TRBV20-1 to TRBJ2-1; D possibly matches TRBD1 or TRBD2 (6 bases each). Germline CDR1 and CDR2: DFQATT and SNEGSKA (reference sequence). The germline V and J ends were trimmed by 3 bases and 12 bases, with 18 bases remaining between them. The CDR3 extends over 13 amino acids. The CDR3 DNA reads as TGCAGTGCTAGGCGGGACAAAGGGGAAGGGCAGTTCTTC. It yields the protein CSARRDKGEGQFF.

V usage is TRBV7-3 and J usage is TRBJ2-2, with a weak D call TRBD1 (5 bases). The CDR3 length is 14 residues. The V and J ends lost 5 bases and 1 base respectively, with 8 bases between them. Germline lookup yields CDR1 SGHTA and CDR2 FQGTGA. For the CDR3, the DNA is TGTGCCAGCAGCACTGACAGGAACACCGGGGAGCTGTTTTTT. Its protein is CASSTDRNTGELFF.

The chain has TRBV7-2 and TRBJ2-3, with TRBD2 identical over 7 bases. Per germline, CDR1 SGHTA and CDR2 FQGNSA. This CDR3 spans 16 amino acids. V was clipped by 2 bases and J by 0 bases; unmatched bases: 5. Here the CDR3 reads CASSLWGGSSTDTQYF. Written as DNA, the CDR3 is TGTGCCAGCAGCTTATGGGGGGGATCTAGCACAGATACGCAGTATTTT. The full variable domain, its missing parts supplied by reference TRBV7-2 and TRBJ2-3, is GAGVSQSPSNKVTEKGKDVELRCDPISGHTALYWYRQSLGQGLEFLIYFQGNSAPDKSGLPSDRFSAERTGGSVSTLTIQRTQQEDSAVYLCASSLWGGSSTDTQYFGPGTRLTVL.

This clonotype was picked up a small number of times. The chain recombines TRBV18 with TRBJ1-2, with 7 bases fitting TRBD1. This CDR3 spans 14 amino acids. Per germline, CDR1 KGHSH and CDR2 LQKENI. The J segment lost 4 bases and the V segment lost 3 bases, leaving 5 bases of the junction unmatched. The CDR3 loop reads CASSPTGSAYGYTF. CDR3 nucleotides: TGTGCCAGCTCACCGACAGGGTCTGCCTATGGCTACACCTTC.

This clonotype was observed a few times. The chain links TRBV12-3 or TRBV12-4 to TRBJ2-1; 10 nucleotides agree with TRBD2. J gave up 7 bases and V 5 bases, and 11 bases lay outside the gene matches. This CDR3 region has 16 residues. This CDR3 is CASSLQSGGAGNEQFF. The CDR3 DNA reads as TGTGCCAGCAGTCTCCAGAGCGGGGGGGCCGGTAATGAGCAGTTCTTC.

This clonotype was picked up many times. The chain links TRBV11-2 to TRBJ1-6, with D unresolved. This CDR3 has 15 amino acids. CDR1 and CDR2 from the germline V gene are SGHAT and FQNNGV. Trimming cost V 2 bases and J 7 bases, with 12 bases left between them. CDR3 in amino acids: CASSLHPGSNSPLHF. In nucleotides, the CDR3 is TGTGCCAGCAGCTTACATCCGGGTAGCAATTCACCCCTCCACTTT.

The chain combines TRBV19 with TRBJ2-5, with a weak D call TRBD2 (5 bases). CDR3 size: 15 residues. V was trimmed by 5 bases and J by 4 bases, leaving 17 bases between them. CDR1 LNHDA and CDR2 SQIVND come from the germline V gene (reference sequence). The CDR3 DNA reads TGTGCCAGTAGTTCGGCTGCGCGGGTTGGAGAGACCCAGTACTTC. Translation: CASSSAARVGETQYF.

Concerning this clonotype: Since a much larger clone is just one base distant, this may be a read error. CDR3 nucleotides: TGCGCCAGCAGGCTAGCGGGGGTGGGCACCGGGAAGCTGTTTTTT. It is translated as CASRLAGVGTGKLFF. J is TRBJ2-2 and V is TRBV4-1; 10 nucleotides align to TRBD2. Germline CDR1 reads MGHRA; CDR2 reads YSYEKL. The CDR3 loop spans 15 amino acids.

This clonotype was detected only a few times. This chain uses TRBV29-1 with TRBJ2-3; 7 bases align to TRBD2. CDR1 is SQVTM, CDR2 ANQGSEA, per germline. The CDR3 sequence is 14 residues long. The CDR3 DNA is TGCAGACCCCCTCTAGCGGTATTCACAGATACGCAGTATTTT. Translating gives CRPPLAVFTDTQYF.

The rearrangement uses TRBV12-3 or TRBV12-4 and TRBJ2-3; 7 nucleotides agree with TRBD1. This CDR3 comprises 18 residues. CDR3 region: CTIRQEEVGTASTDTQYF. The CDR3 nucleotides are TGTACCATCAGACAGGAAGAGGTCGGGACAGCTAGCACAGATACGCAGTATTTT.

This clonotype has a handful of counts. The CDR3 loop reads CASSYSVASGGYGYTF. CDR3 bases: TGTGCCAGCAGTTACTCCGTGGCGTCAGGGGGCTATGGCTACACCTTC. The chain uses TRBV6-5 and TRBJ1-2, with TRBD1 matching 7 bases. The CDR3 consists of 16 residues. The V and J ends lost 0 bases and 4 bases, in that order; junction bases with no gene match: 8. The germline V gene encodes CDR1 MNHEY and CDR2 SVGAGI.

This clonotype has a count of ten or more. This rearrangement joins TRBV5-1 to TRBJ1-1; no firm D call. This CDR3 contains 13 residues. V was pared by 5 bases and J by 3 bases, with 11 bases between. CDR1 is SGHRS, CDR2 YFSETQ, per germline. The CDR3 DNA reads TGCGCCAGCAGAAGCAGGAGGGACACTGAAGCTTTCTTT. It encodes CASRSRRDTEAFF.

In its sample, this clonotype was seen a few times. The V and J genes are TRBV29-1 and TRBJ2-6; 10 positions agree with TRBD2. The CDR3 totals 16 residues. Losses at the gene ends were 2 bases for V and 2 bases for J; bases not matched to a gene: 3. Germline V lookup: CDR1 SQVTM, CDR2 ANQGSEA. The chain's CDR3 is CSVEQRGGPGANVLTF. CDR3 in DNA: TGCAGCGTTGAACAGCGGGGGGGACCTGGGGCCAACGTCCTGACTTTC.

This clonotype was picked up a small number of times. The chain is built from TRBV5-6 and TRBJ2-7, with a tentative D call TRBD2 (6 bases). This CDR3 comprises 13 residues. The germline V gene has CDR1 SGHDT and CDR2 YYEEEE. The V end lost 2 bases, the J end lost 7 bases, and 13 bases lay between the germline ends. The CDR3 DNA follows: TGTGCCAGCAGCTTCCGGGGACTCGGAGAGCAGTACTTC. The encoded protein is CASSFRGLGEQYF.

J is TRBJ2-3 and V is TRBV25-1, with 7 nucleotides matching TRBD2. The V gene end was trimmed by 4 bases and the J gene end by 2 bases; junction bases not matched to a gene: 0. Germline CDR1 MGHDK, CDR2 SYGVNS. The CDR3 runs 13 residues. DNA for the CDR3: TGTGCCAGCAGTGGGGACTACACAGATACGCAGTATTTT. This gives the protein CASSGDYTDTQYF.

The chain combines TRBV6-2 or TRBV6-3 with TRBJ2-7; 7 bases align to TRBD1. Germline V gene sequence: CDR1 MNHEY, CDR2 SVGEGT. The V gene end was trimmed by 6 bases and the J gene end by 4 bases; junction bases not matched to a gene: 12. The CDR3 runs to 15 residues. CDR3 loop: CASRHGTDDYYEQYF. As DNA, the CDR3 is TGTGCCAGCAGGCACGGGACAGACGACTATTACGAGCAGTACTTC.

This chain connects TRBV5-4 to TRBJ1-6; a weak D match, TRBD1 (6 bases). Germline V gene lookup returns CDR1 SGHNT and CDR2 YYREEE (reference sequence). The CDR3 has 15 residues. The ends were cut back, 4 bases at V and 3 bases at J, with 11 bases in the middle. CDR3 sequence reads: CASSPTGNYNSPLHF. DNA for the CDR3: TGTGCCAGCAGCCCAACAGGGAACTATAATTCACCCCTCCACTTT.

This clonotype was observed a handful of times. The chain joins TRBV7-2 to TRBJ2-2; 9 bases match TRBD2. V lost 2 bases, J lost 1 base, and 14 bases stayed unmatched. The CDR3 loop spans 20 amino acids. The germline V gene encodes CDR1 SGHTA and CDR2 FQGNSA. The CDR3 spells CASSLPGIVAGGRNTGELFF. CDR3 in DNA: TGTGCCAGCAGCTTACCGGGGATTGTGGCGGGGGGGAGGAACACCGGGGAGCTGTTTTTT.

Of note for this clonotype: Lacking the conserved final phenylalanine or tryptophan, this CDR3 likely reflects a read error. The V call is TRBV5-1, the J call TRBJ2-7, with D uncertain. This CDR3 is 13 amino acids long. V dropped 2 bases and J dropped 0 bases, with 6 bases sitting between them. Germline V CDR1 and CDR2: SGHRS, YFSETQ. CDR3 protein: CASSFSTSYEQYL. The CDR3 DNA reads as TGCGCCAGCAGCTTCTCCACCTCCTACGAGCAGTACCTC.

This clonotype was recorded a few times. The chain has TRBV4-1 and TRBJ1-2, with TRBD1 as a possible D gene (6 bases). The ends were cut back, 1 base at V and 7 bases at J, with 22 bases in the middle. Germline assignment: CDR1 MGHRA and CDR2 YSYEKL. This CDR3 comprises 17 residues. CDR3 region: CASSQVNFPAQGTGYTF. In nucleotides, the CDR3 is TGCGCCAGCAGCCAAGTTAATTTTCCGGCCCAGGGGACTGGCTACACCTTC.

This clonotype has just a few counts. The V and J genes are TRBV5-4 and TRBJ1-2, with 11 bases matching TRBD1. Germline CDR1 SGHNT, CDR2 YYREEE (reference sequence). The CDR3 runs 15 residues. V shed 4 bases, J shed 7 bases, and the junction held 9 bases outside the gene matches. CDR3 bases: TGTGCCAGCAGCGTGGGACAGGGGGTTTCTTTTGGCTACACCTTC. Translated, it gives CASSVGQGVSFGYTF.

This clonotype was observed a handful of times. The junction departs from the called germline gene at one end, perhaps through a read error. V and J are TRBV7-9 and TRBJ2-2, with TRBD1 matching over 9 bases. This CDR3 spans 10 amino acids. CDR1 is SEHNR and CDR2 is FQNEAQ in the germline V gene (reference sequence). CDR3 sequence reads: CASSPGQGLF. The CDR3 bases are TGTGCCAGCAGCCCGGGACAGGGTCTTTTT.

This clonotype was observed a handful of times. V usage is TRBV29-1 and J usage is TRBJ2-7; D unresolved. Germline V gene lookup returns CDR1 SQVTM and CDR2 ANQGSEA. The length of the CDR3 is 13 residues. V lost 2 bases and J lost 2, with 10 bases in between. CDR3: CSVELGRPYEQYF. The CDR3 DNA sequence: TGCAGCGTTGAATTGGGTCGGCCCTACGAGCAGTACTTC.

As regards this clonotype: Because it lacks the conserved phenylalanine or tryptophan at the end, this CDR3 is likely a read error. The chain links TRBV20-1 to TRBJ1-1; tentatively, D is TRBD1 (5 bases). This CDR3 contains 15 residues. Germline-derived CDR1 and CDR2 are DFQATT and SNEGSKA (reference sequence). This chain's CDR3 is CRLTDFGASDTEAFS. DNA for the CDR3: TGCAGGCTAACAGACTTCGGGGCCTCGGACACTGAAGCTTTCTCT.

This clonotype was picked up a small number of times. The chain links TRBV12-3 or TRBV12-4 to TRBJ1-5; D ambiguous. V lost 3 bases and J lost 3, with 9 bases in between. The CDR3 runs 14 residues. The CDR3 loop is CASSFSRTNQPQHF. The CDR3 DNA reads as TGTGCCAGCAGTTTCAGTAGGACCAATCAGCCCCAGCATTTT.